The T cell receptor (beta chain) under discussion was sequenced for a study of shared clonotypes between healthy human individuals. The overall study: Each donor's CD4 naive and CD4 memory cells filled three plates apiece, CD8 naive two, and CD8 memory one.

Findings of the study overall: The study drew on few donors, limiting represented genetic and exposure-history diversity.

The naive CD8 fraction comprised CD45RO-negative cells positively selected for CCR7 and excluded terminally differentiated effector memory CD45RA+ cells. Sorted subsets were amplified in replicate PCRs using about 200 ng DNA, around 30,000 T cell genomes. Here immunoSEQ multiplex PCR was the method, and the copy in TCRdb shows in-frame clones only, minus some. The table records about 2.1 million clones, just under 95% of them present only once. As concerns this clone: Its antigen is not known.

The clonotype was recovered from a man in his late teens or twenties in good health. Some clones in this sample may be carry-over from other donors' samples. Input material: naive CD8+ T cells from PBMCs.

The CDR3 DNA is TGCGCCAGCAGCTTGGAATCCCACAATGAGCAGTTCTTC. Translation: CASSLESHNEQFF. The rearrangement links TRBV5-1 to TRBJ2-1, with D unclear. The CDR3 is made up of 13 amino acids. Germline values: CDR1 SGHRS, CDR2 YFSETQ. With 0 bases removed from V and 5 bases from J, the gap between germline ends came to 6 bases.